Detailed here is one T cell receptor (beta chain). The antigen remains unidentified. Time point meaning: patch test 3, about 24 weeks after DPC sensitization. As to treatment: therapeutic diphenylcyclopropenone sensitization with weekly scalp DPC. This record comes from a study of human T cells and chemical hapten exposure. Study-wide results and limits: Patch test score was positively correlated with the counts of TCRs that had expanded at PT1.

MiXCR was run by TCRdb on the RACE reads, yielding one entry per CDR3 protein. The repertoire holds approximately 160,000 distinct CDR3 sequences, with roughly a quarter as singletons. The sequences come from whole blood, collected in connection with sensitization to the hapten diphenylcyclopropenone (DPC). This clonotype was sampled from a young woman with alopecia areata. Some clones in this sample may be carry-over from other donors' samples.

The CDR3 loop reads CASSPSQGANEKLFF. CDR3 in DNA: TGTGCCAGCAGCCCCTCCCAGGGGGCTAATGAAAAACTGTTTTTT. The V and J genes are TRBV6-5 and TRBJ1-4; 7 bases map to TRBD1. Germline V lookup: CDR1 MNHEY, CDR2 SVGAGI. Losses at the gene ends were 6 bases for V and 3 bases for J; bases not matched to a gene: 7. The CDR3 spans 15 residues.